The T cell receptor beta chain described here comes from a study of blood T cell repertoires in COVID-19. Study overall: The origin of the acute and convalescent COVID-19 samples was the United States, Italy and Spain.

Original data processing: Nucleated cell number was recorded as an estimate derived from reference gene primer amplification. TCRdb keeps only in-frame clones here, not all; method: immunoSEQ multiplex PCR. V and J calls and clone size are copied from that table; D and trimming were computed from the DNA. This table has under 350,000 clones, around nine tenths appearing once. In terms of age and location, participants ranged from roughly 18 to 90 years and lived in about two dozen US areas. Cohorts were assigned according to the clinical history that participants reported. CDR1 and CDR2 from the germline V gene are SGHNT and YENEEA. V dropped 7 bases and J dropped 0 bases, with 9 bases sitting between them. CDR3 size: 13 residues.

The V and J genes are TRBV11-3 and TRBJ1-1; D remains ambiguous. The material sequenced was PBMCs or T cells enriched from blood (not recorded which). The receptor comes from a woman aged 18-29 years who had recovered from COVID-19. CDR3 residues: CASTGIMNTEAFF. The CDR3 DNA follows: TGTGCCAGCACGGGTATCATGAACACTGAAGCTTTCTTT.